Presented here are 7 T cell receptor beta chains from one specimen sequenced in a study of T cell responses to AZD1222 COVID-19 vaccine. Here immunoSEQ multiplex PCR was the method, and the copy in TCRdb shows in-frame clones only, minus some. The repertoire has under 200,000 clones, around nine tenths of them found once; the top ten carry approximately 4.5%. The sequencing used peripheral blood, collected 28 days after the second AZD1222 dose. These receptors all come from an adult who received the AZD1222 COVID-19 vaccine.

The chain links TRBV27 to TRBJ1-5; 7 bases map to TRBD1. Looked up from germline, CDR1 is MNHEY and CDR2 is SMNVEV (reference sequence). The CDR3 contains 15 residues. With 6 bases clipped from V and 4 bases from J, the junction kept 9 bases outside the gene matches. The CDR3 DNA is TGTGCCAGCAGCAACCTCCGGGACAGAAATCAGCCCCAGCATTTT. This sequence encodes CASSNLRDRNQPQHF.

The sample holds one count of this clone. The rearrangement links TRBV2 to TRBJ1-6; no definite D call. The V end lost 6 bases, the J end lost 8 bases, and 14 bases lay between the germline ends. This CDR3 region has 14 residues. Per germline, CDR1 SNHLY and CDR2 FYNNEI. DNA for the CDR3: TGTGCCAGCAGCATACAGCTACAAGATTCACCCCTCCACTTT. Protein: CASSIQLQDSPLHF. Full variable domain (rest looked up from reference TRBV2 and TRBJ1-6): EPEVTQTPSHQVTQMGQEVILRCVPISNHLYFYWYRQILGQKVEFLVSFYNNEISEKSEIFDDQFSVERPDGSNFTLKIRSTKLEDSAMYFCASSIQLQDSPLHFGNGTRLTVT.

CDR3 protein: CASSHGLTKNIQYF. The CDR3 nucleotides are TGTGCCAGCAGCCATGGTTTAACTAAAAACATTCAGTACTTC. The V gene is TRBV3-1 (or the pseudogene TRBV3-2), the J gene TRBJ2-4; D is uncertain. The CDR3 spans 14 residues. Trimming shortened V by 3 bases and J by 4 bases, and 10 bases separated the two germline ends. The germline gives CDR1 LGHDT, CDR2 YNNKEL (reference sequence).

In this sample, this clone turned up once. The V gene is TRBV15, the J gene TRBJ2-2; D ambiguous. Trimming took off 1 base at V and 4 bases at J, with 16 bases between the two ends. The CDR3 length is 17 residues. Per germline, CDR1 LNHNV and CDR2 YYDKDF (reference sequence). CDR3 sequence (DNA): TGTGCCACCAGCAGAGGTAAAAGCCACGTGGGCACCGGGGAGCTGTTTTTT. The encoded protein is CATSRGKSHVGTGELFF.

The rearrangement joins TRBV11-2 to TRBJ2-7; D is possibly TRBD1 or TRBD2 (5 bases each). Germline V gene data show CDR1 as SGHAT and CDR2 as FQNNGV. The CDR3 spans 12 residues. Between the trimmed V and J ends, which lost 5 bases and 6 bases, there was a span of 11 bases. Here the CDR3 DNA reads TGTGCCAGCAGCACCGGGACGCTCGAGCAGTACTTC. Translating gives CASSTGTLEQYF.

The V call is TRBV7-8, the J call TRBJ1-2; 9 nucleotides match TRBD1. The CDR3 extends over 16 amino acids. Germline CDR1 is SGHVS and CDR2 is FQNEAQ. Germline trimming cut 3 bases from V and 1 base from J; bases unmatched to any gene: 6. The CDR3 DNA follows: TGTGCCAGCAGCTTGAGGGACAGGGCTCTTAACTATGGCTACACCTTC. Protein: CASSLRDRALNYGYTF.

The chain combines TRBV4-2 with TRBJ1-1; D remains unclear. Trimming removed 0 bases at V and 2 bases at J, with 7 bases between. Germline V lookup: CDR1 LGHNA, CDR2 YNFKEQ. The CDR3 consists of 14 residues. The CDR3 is CASSQDRGNTEAFF. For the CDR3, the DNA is TGTGCCAGCAGCCAAGACCGGGGAAACACTGAAGCTTTCTTT.